This entry lists 23 T cell receptor beta chains sequenced from one sample in a study of a mutant IDH1 vaccine in newly diagnosed glioma. Profiling relied on immunoSEQ multiplex PCR, and the TCRdb table lists in-frame clones only, not all of them. The data hold roughly 84,000 clones, with over 75% observed a single time. Time point here: baseline, week 1 (first vaccination visit). The treatment was: pre-vaccination baseline after standard-of-care therapy. This sample comprised PBMCs, obtained from a glioma patient treated with radiotherapy, temozolomide or both. The receptors derive from a man between 40 and 49 years old with glioma. Some clones in this sample may be carry-over from other donors' samples.

This sequence joins TRBV5-8 and TRBJ1-1, with a tentative D call TRBD1 (5 bases). CDR1 SGHTS and CDR2 YDEGEE come from the germline V gene. Trimming shortened V by 1 base and J by 6 bases, and 10 bases separated the two germline ends. CDR3 length equals 13 residues. This chain's CDR3 is CASSLQGGAEAFF. CDR3 nucleotides: TGTGCCAGCAGCTTGCAGGGCGGGGCTGAAGCTTTCTTT.

The chain combines TRBV5-1 with TRBJ2-1; D is uncertain. V lost 0 bases and J 8 bases, leaving 12 bases between the germline ends. The CDR3 contains 14 residues. The germline gives CDR1 SGHRS, CDR2 YFSETQ. The CDR3 protein is CASSLVDPSDEQFF. As DNA, the CDR3 is TGCGCCAGCAGCTTGGTGGACCCGAGCGATGAGCAGTTCTTC. Supplemented by reference TRBV5-1 and TRBJ2-1, the full variable domain reads KAGVTQTPRYLIKTRGQQVTLSCSPISGHRSVSWYQQTPGQGLQFLFEYFSETQRNKGNFPGRFSGRQFSNSRSEMNVSTLELGDSALYLCASSLVDPSDEQFFGPGTRLTVL.

The rearrangement links TRBV13 to TRBJ1-4; possibly TRBD1 for D (6 bases). V was shortened by 6 bases and J by 8 bases, with 22 bases between the two germline ends. CDR1 is PRHDT and CDR2 is FYEKMQ in the germline V gene (reference sequence). The CDR3 consists of 16 residues. CDR3 bases: TGTGCCAGCAGTCCTACTGTCAGGGGTGAGAGAGAAAAACTGTTTTTT. It translates to CASSPTVRGEREKLFF.

The rearrangement uses TRBV7-2 and TRBJ2-5; a weak D match, TRBD2 (6 bases). V lost 4 bases to trimming and J lost 4 bases, with 10 bases between them. This CDR3 is built from 13 residues. Germline V gene lookup returns CDR1 SGHTA and CDR2 FQGNSA. The CDR3 region has the DNA TGTGCCAGCAGCTCAGCGCGGGGAGAGACCCAGTACTTC. It yields the protein CASSSARGETQYF. Looking up the rest from reference TRBV7-2 and TRBJ2-5 gives the full variable domain: GAGVSQSPSNKVTEKGKDVELRCDPISGHTALYWYRQSLGQGLEFLIYFQGNSAPDKSGLPSDRFSAERTGGSVSTLTIQRTQQEDSAVYLCASSSARGETQYFGPGTRLLVL.

V is TRBV6-6 and J is TRBJ1-5; D unresolved. The germline V gene has CDR1 MNHNY and CDR2 SVGAGI (reference sequence). The CDR3 totals 12 residues. Trimming left V 5 bases short and J 4 bases short, with 6 bases between. CDR3 sequence: CASSDWNQPQHF. In nucleotides, the CDR3 is TGTGCCAGCAGTGATTGGAATCAGCCCCAGCATTTT.

The chain combines TRBV9 with TRBJ2-7; no firm D call. V was pared by 5 bases and J by 4 bases, with 19 bases between. The CDR3 has 15 residues. CDR1 is SGDLS and CDR2 is YYNGEE in the germline V gene. Here the CDR3 DNA reads TGTGCCAGCAGTCCCCCCGGGTCCCTAGGGTACGAGCAGTACTTC. Translated: CASSPPGSLGYEQYF.

This chain links TRBV5-1 with TRBJ1-6; 12 bases line up with TRBD1. V lost 1 base to trimming and J lost 9 bases; unmatched junction nucleotides: 5. There are 16 residues in the CDR3. Germline CDR1 SGHRS, CDR2 YFSETQ. CDR3 DNA sequence: TGCGCCAGCAGCTTGTCGGGACAGGGGGCTCTTTCACCCCTCCACTTT. This encodes CASSLSGQGALSPLHF.

The V gene is TRBV9, the J gene TRBJ1-2; D is possibly TRBD1 (6 bases). Germline CDR1 reads SGDLS; CDR2 reads YYNGEE. This CDR3 contains 14 residues. V gave up 3 bases and J gave up 7 bases, with 16 bases separating them. The chain's CDR3 is CASSARQARAGYTF. In DNA, the CDR3 is TGTGCCAGCAGCGCTAGACAGGCGCGGGCTGGCTACACCTTC.

The chain combines TRBV7-2 with TRBJ1-1, with 7 bases aligning to TRBD1. With 3 bases clipped from V and 1 base from J, the junction kept 2 bases outside the gene matches. The CDR3 spans 14 residues. From germline, CDR1 is SGHTA and CDR2 FQGNSA. CDR3 in DNA: TGTGCCAGCAGCTTCCGGACAGGGAACACTGAAGCTTTCTTT. This codes for CASSFRTGNTEAFF.

This chain joins TRBV7-6 and TRBJ1-4, with TRBD1 identical over 10 bases. V lost 5 bases and J lost 7; bases outside the gene matches: 4. Germline V gene data show CDR1 as SGHVS and CDR2 as FNYEAQ. The CDR3 runs 14 residues. Here the CDR3 reads CASSRTGGREKLFF. CDR3 nucleotides: TGTGCCAGCAGCCGGACAGGGGGACGTGAAAAACTGTTTTTT.

The chain couples TRBV7-9 to TRBJ1-2; 7 bases are a match to TRBD1. CDR1 is SEHNR and CDR2 is FQNEAQ in the germline V gene (reference sequence). CDR3 size: 15 residues. The J segment lost 8 bases and the V segment lost 4 bases, leaving 13 bases of the junction unmatched. This CDR3 reads CASSSVGGAGHGYTF. The CDR3 DNA reads TGTGCCAGCAGCTCCGTAGGGGGCGCAGGGCACGGCTACACCTTC.

This sequence joins TRBV19 and TRBJ1-3; a weak D match, TRBD1 (5 bases). In germline, CDR1 is LNHDA, CDR2 SQIVND (reference sequence). The V end lost 5 bases, the J end lost 0 bases, and 20 bases lay between the germline ends. The CDR3 contains 18 residues. The CDR3 loop is CASSLVGTSELSGNTIYF. DNA for the CDR3: TGTGCCAGTAGTCTTGTTGGGACCTCAGAACTCTCTGGAAACACCATATATTTT.

The gene calls are TRBV5-4 and TRBJ1-1, with TRBD1 identical over 8 bases. The CDR3 extends over 16 amino acids. Looked up from germline, CDR1 is SGHNT and CDR2 is YYREEE (reference sequence). V was clipped by 2 bases and J by 8 bases; unmatched bases: 14. As DNA, the CDR3 is TGTGCCAGCAGCTTAAGGTCAGGGGGCTTTAACGTGGAAGCTTTCTTT. It specifies CASSLRSGGFNVEAFF. The full variable domain, completed using reference TRBV5-4 and TRBJ1-1, is ETGVTQSPTHLIKTRGQQVTLRCSSQSGHNTVSWYQQALGQGPQFIFQYYREEENGRGNFPPRFSGLQFPNYSSELNVNALELDDSALYLCASSLRSGGFNVEAFFGQGTRLTVV.

The V and J genes are TRBV27 and TRBJ2-7; no clear D. The germline CDR1 and CDR2 sequences are MNHEY and SMNVEV (reference sequence). Trimming pared 8 bases from V and 2 bases from J, leaving 13 bases between. The CDR3 covers 13 residues. The CDR3 reads CASQNLRTYEQYF. In DNA form, the CDR3 reads TGTGCCAGCCAGAACCTCCGTACCTACGAGCAGTACTTC.

This clone was seen just once. V and J are TRBV18 and TRBJ1-2, with unresolved D. Deletions cut 6 bases from V and 6 bases from J, with 14 bases between. CDR1 KGHSH and CDR2 LQKENI come from the germline V gene. There are 13 residues in the CDR3. The chain's CDR3 is CASSNTREDGYTF. The CDR3 DNA follows: TGTGCCAGCTCGAATACCCGGGAAGATGGCTACACCTTC.

The chain is built from TRBV10-3 and TRBJ1-5, with D possibly being TRBD1 (6 bases). The CDR3 length is 14 residues. Deletions cut 4 bases from V and 7 bases from J, with 14 bases between. The germline gives CDR1 ENHRY, CDR2 SYGVKD. The CDR3 loop is CAISGGGIGQPQHF. Written as DNA, the CDR3 is TGTGCCATCAGTGGAGGGGGGATCGGGCAGCCCCAGCATTTT.

The rearrangement links TRBV2 to TRBJ2-7; TRBD1 might be the D (5 bases). The V end lost 5 bases, the J end lost 6 bases, and 8 bases lay between the germline ends. The CDR3 is made up of 11 amino acids. From germline, CDR1 is SNHLY and CDR2 FYNNEI. For the CDR3, the DNA is TGTGCCAGCAGTCTGGACACCGAGCAGTACTTC. Translated, it gives CASSLDTEQYF.

The chain links TRBV6-1 to TRBJ2-7, with 10 bases fitting TRBD1. Germline CDR1 MNHNS, CDR2 SASEGT. With V trimmed by 4 bases and J by 0 bases, 3 bases remained unmatched. The CDR3 has 15 residues. The CDR3 sequence is CASSVGDRGSYEQYF. The CDR3 nucleotides are TGTGCCAGCAGTGTGGGGGACAGGGGCTCCTACGAGCAGTACTTC.

This chain joins TRBV5-6 and TRBJ1-6, with D tentatively TRBD1 (6 bases). The CDR3 is made up of 16 amino acids. Looked up from germline, CDR1 is SGHDT and CDR2 is YYEEEE. V was trimmed by 0 bases and J by 10 bases, leaving 17 bases between them. The CDR3 DNA reads as TGTGCCAGCAGCTTGGAGTTCGCAGGGGCGAGATCACCCCTCCACTTT. Protein: CASSLEFAGARSPLHF.

This clone occurred a few times. The CDR3 loop is CASWISAGARWVWYEQYF. CDR3 in DNA: TGTGCCAGCTGGATCTCTGCTGGGGCGCGTTGGGTTTGGTACGAGCAGTACTTC. The chain has TRBV6-7 and TRBJ2-7; possibly TRBD1 for D (5 bases). TRBV6-7 is sorted into the ORF group, with uncertain function. The CDR3 has 18 residues. Between the trimmed V and J ends, which lost 8 bases and 4 bases, there was a span of 30 bases.

The table lists this clone with a few counts. The genes are TRBV2 and TRBJ2-1; the D gene is possibly TRBD1 (7 bases). Trimming removed 7 bases from V and 4 bases from J, with 8 bases in between. The CDR3 contains 12 residues. Germline CDR1 is SNHLY and CDR2 is FYNNEI. The CDR3 DNA follows: TGTGCCAGCACAGGGGGGTACAATGAGCAGTTCTTC. Protein sequence: CASTGGYNEQFF.

This clone appeared a single time. CDR3: CAWSWVGGPQNSPLHF. CDR3 nucleotides: TGTGCCTGGAGTTGGGTCGGGGGGCCCCAGAATTCACCCCTCCACTTT. The rearrangement joins TRBV30 to TRBJ1-6; D may be TRBD1 (6 bases). Germline V lookup: CDR1 GTSNPN, CDR2 SVGIG (reference sequence). Trimming removed 2 bases from V and 7 bases from J, with 18 bases in between. The CDR3 has 16 residues. The variable domain in full, completed from reference TRBV30 and TRBJ1-6, reads SQTIHQWPATLVQPVGSPLSLECTVEGTSNPNLYWYRQAAGRGLQLLFYSVGIGQISSEVPQNLSASRPQDRQFILSSKKLLLSDSGFYLCAWSWVGGPQNSPLHFGNGTRLTVT.

V is TRBV7-2 and J is TRBJ2-7; 11 nucleotides line up with TRBD1. The CDR3 spans 14 residues. Trimming took 5 bases from V and 3 from J; bases not matched to a gene: 3. Germline loops: CDR1 SGHTA, CDR2 FQGNSA. The CDR3 spells CASSTGTGGYEQYF. The CDR3 coding sequence is TGTGCCAGCAGCACCGGGACAGGGGGCTACGAGCAGTACTTC.